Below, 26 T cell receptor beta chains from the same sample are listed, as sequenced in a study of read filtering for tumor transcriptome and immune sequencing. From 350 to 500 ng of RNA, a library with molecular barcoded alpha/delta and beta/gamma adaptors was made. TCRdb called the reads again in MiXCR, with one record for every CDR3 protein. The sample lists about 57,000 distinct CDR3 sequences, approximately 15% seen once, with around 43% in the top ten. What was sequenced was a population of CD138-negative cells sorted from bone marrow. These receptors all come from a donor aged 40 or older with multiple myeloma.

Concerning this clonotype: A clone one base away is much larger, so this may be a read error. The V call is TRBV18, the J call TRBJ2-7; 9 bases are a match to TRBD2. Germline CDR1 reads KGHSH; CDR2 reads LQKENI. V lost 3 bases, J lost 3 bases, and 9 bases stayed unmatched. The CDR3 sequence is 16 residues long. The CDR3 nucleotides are TGTGCCAGCTCACCCATCCGGGTAGCGGGAGTCTACGAGCAGTACGTC. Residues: CASSPIRVAGVYEQYV.

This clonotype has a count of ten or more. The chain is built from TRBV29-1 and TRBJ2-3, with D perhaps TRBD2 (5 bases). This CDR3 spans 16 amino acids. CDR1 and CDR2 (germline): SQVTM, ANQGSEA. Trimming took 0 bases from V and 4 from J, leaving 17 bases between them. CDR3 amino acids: CSVEDPRGKGPDTQYF. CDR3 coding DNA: TGCAGCGTTGAAGATCCCAGAGGGAAAGGACCAGATACGCAGTATTTT.

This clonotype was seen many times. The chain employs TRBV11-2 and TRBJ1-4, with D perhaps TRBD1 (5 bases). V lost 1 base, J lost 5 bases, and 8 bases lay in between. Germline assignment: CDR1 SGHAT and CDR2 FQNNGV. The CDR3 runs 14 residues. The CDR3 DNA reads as TGTGCCAGCAGCTTAGCCGGGGGGAATGAAAAACTGTTTTTT. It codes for CASSLAGGNEKLFF. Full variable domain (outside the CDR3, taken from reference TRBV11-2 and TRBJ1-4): EAGVAQSPRYKIIEKRQSVAFWCNPISGHATLYWYQQILGQGPKLLIQFQNNGVVDDSQLPKDRFSAERLKGVDSTLKIQPAKLEDSAVYLCASSLAGGNEKLFFGSGTQLSVL.

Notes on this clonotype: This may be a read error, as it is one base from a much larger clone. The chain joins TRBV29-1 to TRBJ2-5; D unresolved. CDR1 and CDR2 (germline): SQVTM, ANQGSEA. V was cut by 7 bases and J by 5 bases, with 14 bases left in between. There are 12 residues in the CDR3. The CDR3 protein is CSALTAEETQYF. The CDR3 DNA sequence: TGCAGCGCACTAACGGCTGAGGAGACCCAGTACTTC.

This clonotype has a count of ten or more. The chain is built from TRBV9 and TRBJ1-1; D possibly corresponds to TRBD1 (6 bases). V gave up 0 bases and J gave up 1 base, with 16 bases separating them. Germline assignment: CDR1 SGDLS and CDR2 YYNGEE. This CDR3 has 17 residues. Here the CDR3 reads CASSVDSPRQANTEAFF. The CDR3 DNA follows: TGTGCCAGCAGCGTAGATTCACCCCGACAGGCGAACACTGAAGCTTTCTTT.

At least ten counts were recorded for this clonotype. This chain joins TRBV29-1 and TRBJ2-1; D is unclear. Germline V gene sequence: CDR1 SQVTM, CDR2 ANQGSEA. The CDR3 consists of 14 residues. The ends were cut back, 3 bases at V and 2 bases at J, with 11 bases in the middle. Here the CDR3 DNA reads TGCAGCGTTGATTGGGAATTGGCCTACAATGAGCAGTTCTTC. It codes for CSVDWELAYNEQFF.

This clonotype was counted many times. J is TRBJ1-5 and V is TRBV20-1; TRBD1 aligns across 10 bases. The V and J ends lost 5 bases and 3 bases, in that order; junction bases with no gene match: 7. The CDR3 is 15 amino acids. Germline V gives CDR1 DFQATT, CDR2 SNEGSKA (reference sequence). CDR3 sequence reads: CSARPGTGDNQPQHF. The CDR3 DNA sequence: TGCAGTGCTCGCCCCGGGACAGGGGACAATCAGCCCCAGCATTTT.

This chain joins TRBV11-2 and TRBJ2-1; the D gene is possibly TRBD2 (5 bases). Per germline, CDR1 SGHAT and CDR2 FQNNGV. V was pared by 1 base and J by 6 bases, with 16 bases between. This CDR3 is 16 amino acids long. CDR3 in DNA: TGTGCCAGCAGCTTAGCACCCAATACTAGAGTCAATGAGCAGTTCTTC. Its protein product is CASSLAPNTRVNEQFF.

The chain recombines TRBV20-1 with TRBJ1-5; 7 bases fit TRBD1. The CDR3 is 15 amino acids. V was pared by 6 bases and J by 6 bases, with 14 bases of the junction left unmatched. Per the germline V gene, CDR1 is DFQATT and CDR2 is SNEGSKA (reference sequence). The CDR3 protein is CSARTGSGAGQPQHF. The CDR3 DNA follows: TGCAGTGCAAGGACAGGTTCGGGGGCTGGTCAGCCCCAGCATTTT.

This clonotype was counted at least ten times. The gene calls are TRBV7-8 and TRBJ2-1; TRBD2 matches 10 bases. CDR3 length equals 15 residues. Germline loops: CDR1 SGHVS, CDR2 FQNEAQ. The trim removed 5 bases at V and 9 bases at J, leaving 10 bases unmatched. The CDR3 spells CASSPAGGSTGEQFF. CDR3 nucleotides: TGTGCCAGCAGCCCAGCGGGGGGGTCCACAGGTGAGCAGTTCTTC.

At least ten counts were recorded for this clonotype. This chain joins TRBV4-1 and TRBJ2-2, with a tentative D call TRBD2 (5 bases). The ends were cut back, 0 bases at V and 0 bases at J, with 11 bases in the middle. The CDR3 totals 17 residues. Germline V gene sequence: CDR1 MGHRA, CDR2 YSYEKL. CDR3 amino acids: CASSQEWSGANTGELFF. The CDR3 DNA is TGCGCCAGCAGCCAAGAATGGAGCGGAGCGAACACCGGGGAGCTGTTTTTT.

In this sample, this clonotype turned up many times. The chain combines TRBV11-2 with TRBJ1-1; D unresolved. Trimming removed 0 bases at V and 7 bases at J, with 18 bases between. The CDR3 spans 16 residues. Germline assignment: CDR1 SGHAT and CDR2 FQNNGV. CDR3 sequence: CASSLDLGPGLDEAFF. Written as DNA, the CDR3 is TGTGCCAGCAGCTTAGACCTTGGACCCGGCCTGGATGAAGCTTTCTTT.

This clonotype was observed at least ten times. The CDR3 nucleotides read TGTGCCAGCAACCTACAGGAGGATCAGCCCCAGCATTTT. Its translation: CASNLQEDQPQHF. The genes are TRBV6-1 and TRBJ1-5; D is possibly TRBD1 (5 bases). With 7 bases removed from V and 5 bases from J, the gap between germline ends came to 12 bases. The length of the CDR3 is 13 residues. Germline CDR1 MNHNS, CDR2 SASEGT.

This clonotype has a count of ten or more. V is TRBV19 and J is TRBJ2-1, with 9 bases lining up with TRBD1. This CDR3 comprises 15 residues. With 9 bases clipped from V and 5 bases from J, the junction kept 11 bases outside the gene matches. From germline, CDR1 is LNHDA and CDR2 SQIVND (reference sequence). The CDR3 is CASTSGTGHDNEQFF. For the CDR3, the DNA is TGTGCCAGCACGTCCGGGACAGGGCACGACAATGAGCAGTTCTTC. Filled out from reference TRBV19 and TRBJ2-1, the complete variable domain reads DGGITQSPKYLFRKEGQNVTLSCEQNLNHDAMYWYRQDPGQGLRLIYYSQIVNDFQKGDIAEGYSVSREKKESFPLTVTSAQKNPTAFYLCASTSGTGHDNEQFFGPGTRLTVL.

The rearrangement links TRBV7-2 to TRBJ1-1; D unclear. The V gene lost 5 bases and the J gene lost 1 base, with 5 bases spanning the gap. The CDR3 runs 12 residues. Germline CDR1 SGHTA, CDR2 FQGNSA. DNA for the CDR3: TGTGCCAGCAGCCCCTGGAACACTGAAGCTTTCTTT. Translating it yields CASSPWNTEAFF.

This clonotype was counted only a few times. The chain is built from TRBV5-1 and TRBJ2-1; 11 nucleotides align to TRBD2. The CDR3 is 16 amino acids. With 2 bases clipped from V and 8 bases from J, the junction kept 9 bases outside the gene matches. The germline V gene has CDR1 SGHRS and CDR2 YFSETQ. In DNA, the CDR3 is TGCGCCAGCAGCTTCCGATTAGCGGGAGGGCCGCATGAGCAGTTCTTC. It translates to CASSFRLAGGPHEQFF.

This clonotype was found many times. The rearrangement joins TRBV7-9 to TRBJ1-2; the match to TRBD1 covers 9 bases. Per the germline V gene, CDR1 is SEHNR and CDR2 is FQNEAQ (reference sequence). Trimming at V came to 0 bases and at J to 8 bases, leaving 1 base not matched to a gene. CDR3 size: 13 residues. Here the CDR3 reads CASSLAQGAGYTF. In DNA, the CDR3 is TGTGCCAGCAGCTTAGCACAGGGGGCAGGCTACACCTTC.

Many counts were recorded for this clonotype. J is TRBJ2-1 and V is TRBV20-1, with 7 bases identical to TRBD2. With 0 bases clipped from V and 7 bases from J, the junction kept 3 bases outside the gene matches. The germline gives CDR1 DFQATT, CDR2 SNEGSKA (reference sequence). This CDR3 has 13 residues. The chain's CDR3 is CSARESSGNEQFF. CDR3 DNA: TGCAGTGCTAGAGAGTCTAGCGGTAATGAGCAGTTCTTC.

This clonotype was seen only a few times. The CDR3 region is CASSSGANIQYF. CDR3 coding DNA: TGTGCCAGCAGTTCAGGGGCGAACATTCAGTACTTC. The chain carries TRBV27 and TRBJ2-4, with D possibly matching TRBD1 (6 bases). The CDR3 is made up of 12 amino acids. The ends were cut back, 4 bases at V and 7 bases at J, with 8 bases in the middle. Germline CDR1 is MNHEY and CDR2 is SMNVEV (reference sequence).

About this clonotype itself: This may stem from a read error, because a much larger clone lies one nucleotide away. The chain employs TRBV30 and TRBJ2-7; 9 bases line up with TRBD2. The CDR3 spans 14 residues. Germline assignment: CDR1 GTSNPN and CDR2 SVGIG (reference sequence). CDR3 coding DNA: TGTGCCTGGAGACCACCGGGACTAGCCTACGAGCGGTACTTC. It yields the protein CAWRPPGLAYERYF.

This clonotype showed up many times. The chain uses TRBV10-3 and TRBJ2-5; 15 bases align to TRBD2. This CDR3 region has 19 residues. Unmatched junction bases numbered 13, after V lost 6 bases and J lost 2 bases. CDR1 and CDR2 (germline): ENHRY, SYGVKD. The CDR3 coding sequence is TGTGCCATCAGCGATGTCCGGACTAGCGGGAGGGCAGGTCAAGAGACCCAGTACTTC. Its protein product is CAISDVRTSGRAGQETQYF.

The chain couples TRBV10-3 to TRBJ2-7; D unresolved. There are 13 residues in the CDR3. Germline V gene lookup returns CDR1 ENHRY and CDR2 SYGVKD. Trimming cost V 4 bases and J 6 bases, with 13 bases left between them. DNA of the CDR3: TGTGCCATCAGTGCCCTAGGCCCAAGCGAGCAGTACTTC. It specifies CAISALGPSEQYF.

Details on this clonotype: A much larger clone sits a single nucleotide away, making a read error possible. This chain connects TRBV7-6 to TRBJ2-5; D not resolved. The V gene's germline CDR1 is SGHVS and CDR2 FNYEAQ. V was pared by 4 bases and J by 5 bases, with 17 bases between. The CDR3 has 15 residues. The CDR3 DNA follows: TGTGCCAGCAGCTCGCTCGGGCATGGAAGGGAGACCCAGTACTTC. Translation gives CASSSLGHGRETQYF.

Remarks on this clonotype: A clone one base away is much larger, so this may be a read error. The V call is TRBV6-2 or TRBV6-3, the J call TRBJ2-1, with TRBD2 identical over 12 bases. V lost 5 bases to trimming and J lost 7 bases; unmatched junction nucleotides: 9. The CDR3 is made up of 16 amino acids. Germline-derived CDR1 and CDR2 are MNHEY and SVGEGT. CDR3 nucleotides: TGTGCCAGCAGTGGAACTCTAGCGGGAGGGGGGAATGAGCAGTTCTTC. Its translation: CASSGTLAGGGNEQFF.

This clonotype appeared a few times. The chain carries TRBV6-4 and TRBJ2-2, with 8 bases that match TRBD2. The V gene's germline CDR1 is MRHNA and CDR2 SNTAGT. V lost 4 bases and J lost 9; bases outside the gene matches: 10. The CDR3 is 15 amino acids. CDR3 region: CASSVETSGSRELFF. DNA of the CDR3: TGTGCCAGCAGTGTCGAAACTAGCGGTAGTCGGGAGCTGTTTTTT.

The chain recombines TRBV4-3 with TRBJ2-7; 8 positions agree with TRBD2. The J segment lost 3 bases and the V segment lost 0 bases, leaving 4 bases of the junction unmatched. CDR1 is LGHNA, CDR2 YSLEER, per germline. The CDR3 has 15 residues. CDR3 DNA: TGCGCCAGCAGCCAAGATCGGACTAGCATCTACGAGCAGTACTTC. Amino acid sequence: CASSQDRTSIYEQYF.